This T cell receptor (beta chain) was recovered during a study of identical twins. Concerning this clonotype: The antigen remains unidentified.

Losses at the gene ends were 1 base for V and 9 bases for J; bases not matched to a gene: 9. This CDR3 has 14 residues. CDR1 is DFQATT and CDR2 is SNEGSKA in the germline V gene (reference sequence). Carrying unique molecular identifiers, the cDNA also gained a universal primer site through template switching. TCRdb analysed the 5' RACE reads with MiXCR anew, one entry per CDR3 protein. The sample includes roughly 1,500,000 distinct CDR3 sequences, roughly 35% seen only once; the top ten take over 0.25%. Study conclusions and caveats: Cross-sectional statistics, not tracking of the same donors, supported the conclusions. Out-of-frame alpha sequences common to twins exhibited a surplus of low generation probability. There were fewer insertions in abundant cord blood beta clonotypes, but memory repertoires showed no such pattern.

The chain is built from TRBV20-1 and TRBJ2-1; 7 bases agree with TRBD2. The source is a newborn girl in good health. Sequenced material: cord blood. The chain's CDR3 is CSARAPSGSGEQFF. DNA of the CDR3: TGCAGTGCTAGAGCTCCTAGCGGATCTGGTGAGCAGTTCTTC.